This T cell receptor beta chain was found in a study of regulatory T cells in long-lasting Graves disease. Findings and limits, study-wide: Exclusively peripheral blood, rather than thyroid tissue, was studied.

To make TCR beta libraries, researchers used iRepertoire HTBI primers and Arm-PCR of CDR3 regions. Each CDR3 protein is one row after TCRdb ran MiXCR on the multiplex PCR reads. The sample lists some 500,000 distinct CDR3 sequences; roughly 14% were seen once. The CDR3 runs 16 residues. Trimming at V came to 0 bases and at J to 6 bases, leaving 10 bases not matched to a gene. Germline V gene lookup returns CDR1 MNHEY and CDR2 SMNVEV (reference sequence). As concerns this clonotype: Its antigen is undetermined.

The sample's time point: newly diagnosed GD, antithyroid drugs for less than 3 months. The TCR library was made from RNA extracted from PBMCs. The data also belong to a second study, concerning T cells in Graves' hyperthyroidism and ophthalmopathy. According to that study: Aged 18 to 65, the patients had hyperthyroidism that was newly diagnosed and had lasted under 2 months. Pregnant or lactating patients were excluded, as were those with uncontrolled infection or other autoimmune disease. Blood also carried most thyroid clonotypes expanded above 0.001.

This material consisted of peripheral blood mononuclear cells (PBMCs), taken at new diagnosis, from a patient treated with antithyroid drugs. This clonotype originated in a man aged 25-40 years with Graves disease. The genes are TRBV27 and TRBJ2-7; TRBD1 aligns across 8 bases. This CDR3 is CASSLSPTGVDGEQYF. The CDR3 region has the DNA TGTGCCAGCAGTTTATCCCCGACAGGGGTAGACGGCGAGCAGTACTTC.